These T cell receptor beta chains were read from a single sample in a study of OX40 agonist ivuxolimab in advanced cancers. Produced via immunoSEQ multiplex PCR; TCRdb's table is partial and in-frame only. The table shows fewer than 60,000 clones, with 80% to 90% occurring only once. The sequenced sample was CD4+ or CD8+ T cells sorted from blood, obtained in a trial of the OX40 agonist ivuxolimab. These receptors were obtained from an adult with an advanced solid tumor such as melanoma, head and neck, liver or kidney cancer. Both conserved end residues are part of each CDR3. A D gene is named only where the DNA matches it firmly. Clone size is not always given. Where it is, it says once, few, many or a class for expanded clones.

DNA | CDR3 | size | J | length | D | V
TGCGCCAGCAGGAGTACCGGGGAGCTGTTTTTT | CASRSTGELFF | medium-sized | TRBJ2-2 | 11 | - | TRBV4-1
TGTGCCAGCAGCCAAGGGACTAGCGGGGGAGGAGGAACAGATACGCAGTATTTT | CASSQGTSGGGGTDTQYF | - | TRBJ2-3 | 18 | TRBD2 | TRBV5-4
TGTGCCAGCAGTTTTTCCGGACAGGTCCAAAACATTCAGTACTTC | CASSFSGQVQNIQYF | - | TRBJ2-4 | 15 | TRBD1 | TRBV6-1
TGTGCCAGCAGCCCACAGCGGGAGCAAAACGAGCAGTACTTC | CASSPQREQNEQYF | - | TRBJ2-7 | 14 | TRBD2 | TRBV7-9
TGTGCCAGCAGTTTAATAGCTTCGGGGCCCCAGCATTTT | CASSLIASGPQHF | once | TRBJ1-5 | 13 | - | TRBV27
TGTGCCAGCAGCTCCGACAGGGATGGAAACACCATATATTTT | CASSSDRDGNTIYF | - | TRBJ1-3 | 14 | TRBD1 | TRBV11-1
TGTGCCAGCAGCATTGCGGGACAGGGGAGGACTGAAGCTTTCTTT | CASSIAGQGRTEAFF | - | TRBJ1-1 | 15 | TRBD1 | TRBV5-4
TGCGCCAGCAGCCAAGATATCCAGGGGGCTTACGAGCAGTACTTC | CASSQDIQGAYEQYF | - | TRBJ2-7 | 15 | TRBD1 | TRBV4-3
TGCGCCAGCAGCCCAACTGATAACTATGGCTACACCTTC | CASSPTDNYGYTF | - | TRBJ1-2 | 13 | - | TRBV5-1
TGTGCCAGCAGTGCCCTAGGACAGGACAATCAGCCCCAGCATTTT | CASSALGQDNQPQHF | - | TRBJ1-5 | 15 | TRBD1 | TRBV28
TGCGCCAGCAACCAACAGGGCGGCACTGAAGCTTTCTTT | CASNQQGGTEAFF | - | TRBJ1-1 | 13 | - | TRBV5-1
TGTGCCAGCAGCTTACAACGGACAGGGGCACCCTACGAGCAGTACTTC | CASSLQRTGAPYEQYF | - | TRBJ2-7 | 16 | TRBD1 | TRBV7-9
TGCGCCAGCAGCCAAGATAGGGGACTAAACACCGGGGAGCTGTTTTTT | CASSQDRGLNTGELFF | - | TRBJ2-2 | 16 | TRBD2 | TRBV4-3
TGCGCCAGCAGTTCCGAGAAGAACTATGGCTACACCTTC | CASSSEKNYGYTF | few | TRBJ1-2 | 13 | - | TRBV5-1